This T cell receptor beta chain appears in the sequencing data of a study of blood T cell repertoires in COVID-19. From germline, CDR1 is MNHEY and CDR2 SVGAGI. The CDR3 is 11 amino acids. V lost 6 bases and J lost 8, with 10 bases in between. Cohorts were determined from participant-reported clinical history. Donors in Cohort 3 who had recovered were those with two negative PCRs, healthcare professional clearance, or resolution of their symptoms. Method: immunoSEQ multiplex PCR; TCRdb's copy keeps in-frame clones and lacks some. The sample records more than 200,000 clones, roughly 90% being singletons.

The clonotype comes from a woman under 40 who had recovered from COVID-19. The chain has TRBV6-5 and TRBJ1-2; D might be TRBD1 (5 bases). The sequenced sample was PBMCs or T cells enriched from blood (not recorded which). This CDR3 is CASSQGRGYTF. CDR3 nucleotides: TGTGCCAGCAGCCAGGGTAGGGGCTACACCTTC.